These 7 T cell receptor beta chains were sequenced from one sample in a study of shared clonotypes between healthy human individuals. The data were produced by immunoSEQ multiplex PCR, yet TCRdb's version contains in-frame clones alone and is incomplete. The repertoire has millions of clones, about 92% of them found once; the top ten carry about 0.13%. Sequencing was carried out using naive CD4+ T cells sorted from blood. Subset noted: CD45RA+ positively selected. Receptors were obtained from a young man in good health.

The gene calls are TRBV9 and TRBJ2-7, with TRBD1 identical over 8 bases. Germline CDR1 and CDR2: SGDLS and YYNGEE. This CDR3 has 15 amino acids. With V trimmed by 4 bases and J by 1 base, 7 bases remained unmatched. CDR3 sequence: CASSIGTGGSYEQYF. CDR3 nucleotide sequence: TGTGCCAGCAGCATTGGGACAGGAGGTTCCTACGAGCAGTACTTC.

The chain couples TRBV5-4 to TRBJ2-3; D possibly corresponds to TRBD2 (6 bases). Germline values: CDR1 SGHNT, CDR2 YYREEE (reference sequence). The CDR3 has 14 amino acids. V was trimmed by 4 bases and J by 5 bases, leaving 14 bases between them. CDR3 DNA sequence: TGTGCCAGCAGCCCCGGGGGACGGAGAGATACGCAGTATTTT. Residues: CASSPGGRRDTQYF.

The chain joins TRBV2 to TRBJ2-7; D is unclear. The CDR3 consists of 14 residues. V gave up 3 bases and J gave up 2 bases, with 11 bases separating them. Germline assignment: CDR1 SNHLY and CDR2 FYNNEI. CDR3 coding DNA: TGTGCCAGCAGTGATAGAGGTGGAACCTACGAGCAGTACTTC. This gives the protein CASSDRGGTYEQYF.

The chain couples TRBV18 to TRBJ2-1, with TRBD2 as a possible D gene (7 bases). This CDR3 region has 15 residues. V lost 2 bases and J lost 5, with 13 bases in between. CDR1 is KGHSH and CDR2 is LQKENI in the germline V gene. The CDR3 reads CASSPGGGTNNEQFF. CDR3 sequence (DNA): TGTGCCAGCTCACCAGGGGGGGGGACAAACAATGAGCAGTTCTTC.

The V and J genes are TRBV4-1 and TRBJ1-6, with TRBD1 identical over 8 bases. Germline CDR1 is MGHRA and CDR2 is YSYEKL. The CDR3 loop spans 15 amino acids. V trimming: 1 base; J trimming: 7 bases; junction bases outside the gene matches: 3. DNA for the CDR3: TGCGCCAGCAGCCAAGGGACAGGGCCCAATTCACCCCTCCACTTT. It translates to CASSQGTGPNSPLHF.

CDR3 protein: CASSSDRISEQYF. The CDR3 nucleotides read TGTGCCAGTAGTTCGGACAGGATCTCCGAGCAGTACTTC. This chain joins TRBV19 and TRBJ2-7; the match to TRBD1 covers 7 bases. The CDR3 contains 13 residues. Germline CDR1 and CDR2: LNHDA and SQIVND (reference sequence). V shed 5 bases, J shed 6 bases, and the junction held 7 bases outside the gene matches.

This clone appeared once. The rearrangement links TRBV6-1 to TRBJ1-2; D uncertain. CDR3 length equals 16 residues. Germline V gene data show CDR1 as MNHNS and CDR2 as SASEGT. The germline V and J ends were trimmed by 1 base and 5 bases, with 17 bases remaining between them. CDR3 residues: CASSEGQLLPAYGYTF. CDR3 bases: TGTGCCAGCAGTGAAGGGCAGTTGTTACCCGCTTATGGCTACACCTTC.